This T cell receptor beta chain was profiled in a study of T cell changes during pregnancy in multiple sclerosis. Only in-frame clones appear in the TCRdb table, and some are missing; sequencing was by immunoSEQ multiplex PCR. The table includes tens of thousands of clones, under 90% detected once. The starting material was peripheral blood, obtained in the first trimester of pregnancy. The TCR was taken from a female donor in good health, enrolled as a control in a pregnancy study.

CDR3 DNA sequence: TGTGCCAGCAGTCTAGGGAAAGTAGCGTACGAGCAGTACTTC. It translates to CASSLGKVAYEQYF. The chain carries TRBV13 and TRBJ2-7; perhaps TRBD2 as D (5 bases). CDR1 is PRHDT and CDR2 is FYEKMQ in the germline V gene (reference sequence). V was clipped by 6 bases and J by 4 bases, with 16 bases between them. The CDR3 runs to 14 residues.